These T cell receptor beta chains were read from a single sample in a study of blood T cell repertoires in COVID-19. Some clones are missing from TCRdb's copy, which holds only in-frame ones; the method was immunoSEQ multiplex PCR. This sample has about 120,000 clones; approximately 85% occur once, and the top ten carry about 1.3%. The source material was peripheral blood. These receptors were collected from a man aged 40-49 years with acute or convalescent COVID-19. CDR3s include the opening cysteine and the closing phenylalanine or tryptophan. D genes are given only for firm matches. Not every row has a clone size; where given, it reads once, few, many or a size class.

J gene,clone size,V gene,D gene,CDR3 protein,CDR3 DNA
TRBJ2-1,-,TRBV27,TRBD2,CASSSSSGRYDEQFF,TGTGCCAGCAGTTCCTCTAGCGGGAGGTACGATGAGCAGTTCTTC
TRBJ1-4,-,TRBV19,-,CASSTRTDEKLFF,TGTGCCAGTAGTACCCGGACTGATGAAAAACTGTTTTTT
TRBJ2-7,-,TRBV6-5,TRBD1,CASRAGTVGDEQYF,TGTGCCAGCAGAGCCGGGACAGTTGGTGACGAGCAGTACTTC
TRBJ2-3,-,TRBV29-1,-,CSVAQTDTQYF,TGCAGCGTTGCACAGACGGATACGCAGTATTTT
TRBJ2-5,-,TRBV2,-,CASSGTPAQETQYF,TGTGCCAGCAGTGGGACTCCTGCCCAAGAGACCCAGTACTTC
TRBJ1-2,few,TRBV3-1/TRBV3-2,-,CASSPRRGNGYTF,TGTGCCAGCAGCCCTAGGCGGGGTAATGGCTACACCTTC
TRBJ2-4,-,TRBV7-2,-,CASGQRAENIQYF,TGTGCCAGCGGGCAGCGGGCGGAAAACATTCAGTACTTC
TRBJ2-1,few,TRBV7-9,TRBD1,CASSLGAGGSNEQFF,TGTGCCAGCAGCTTAGGGGCAGGGGGAAGCAATGAGCAGTTCTTC
TRBJ2-2,-,TRBV7-8,-,CASSLPRGTGELFF,TGTGCCAGCAGCCTCCCCCGAGGAACCGGGGAGCTGTTTTTT
TRBJ1-2,-,TRBV2,TRBD1,CASRGPPTGGNYGYTF,TGTGCCAGCAGAGGACCCCCGACAGGGGGGAACTATGGCTACACCTTC
TRBJ2-6,-,TRBV7-2,-,CASSPERMGLGANVLTF,TGTGCCAGCAGCCCAGAAAGGATGGGCCTTGGGGCCAACGTCCTGACTTTC
TRBJ1-4,-,TRBV27,-,CASSLLGSENEKLFF,TGTGCCAGCAGTTTATTGGGCTCAGAAAATGAAAAACTGTTTTTT
TRBJ1-5,-,TRBV5-6,-,CASSLAAGVHGQPQHF,TGTGCCAGCAGCTTGGCCGCGGGGGTCCACGGGCAGCCCCAGCATTTT
TRBJ2-4,-,TRBV7-6,TRBD2,CASSLSGVAKNIQYF,TGTGCCAGCAGCTTGAGCGGGGTAGCCAAAAACATTCAGTACTTC
TRBJ2-3,few,TRBV4-1,TRBD2,CASSRLAGGLPYTDTQYF,TGCGCCAGCAGTCGCCTAGCGGGGGGGCTCCCTTACACAGATACGCAGTATTTT
TRBJ2-1,-,TRBV25-1,TRBD2,CASSLAGGLSTYNEQFF,TGTGCCAGCAGTTTGGCGGGAGGTCTTTCGACCTACAATGAGCAGTTCTTC
TRBJ2-5,-,TRBV12-5,TRBD2,CASGAGGRETQYF,TGTGCTAGTGGTGCGGGGGGGAGGGAGACCCAGTACTTC
TRBJ2-1,-,TRBV20-1,-,CSASLGRGSDEQFF,TGCAGTGCTAGTCTGGGCAGGGGTAGCGATGAGCAGTTCTTC
TRBJ1-6,-,TRBV9,TRBD1,CASSGGTGNNSPLHF,TGTGCCAGCAGCGGCGGGACAGGGAATAATTCACCCCTCCACTTT
TRBJ2-1,-,TRBV5-1,TRBD2,CASSRAGGKGNEQFF,TGCGCCAGCAGCCGAGCGGGGGGTAAGGGCAATGAGCAGTTCTTC
TRBJ1-6,-,TRBV4-2,-,CASSPLPGRGRSYNSPLHF,TGTGCCAGCAGCCCCCTACCAGGACGCGGGCGGTCCTATAATTCACCCCTCCACTTT
TRBJ2-7,few,TRBV7-2,TRBD1,CASSLVDRGRREQYF,TGTGCCAGCAGCTTAGTGGACAGGGGGCGGAGGGAGCAGTACTTC
TRBJ2-3,-,TRBV12-5,TRBD1,CASGSGQGILDTQYF,TGTGCTAGTGGTTCTGGACAGGGGATCTTAGATACGCAGTATTTT
TRBJ2-7,-,TRBV15,TRBD1,CATSGQGGREQYF,TGTGCCACCTCGGGACAGGGAGGGAGGGAGCAGTACTTC
TRBJ2-5,-,TRBV9,-,CASSAGPRQPQYF,TGTGCCAGCAGCGCAGGCCCCCGACAGCCCCAGTACTTC
TRBJ2-5,-,TRBV7-7,-,CASSLEVAGAETQYF,TGTGCTAGCAGCTTAGAGGTAGCTGGGGCAGAGACCCAGTACTTC
TRBJ2-5,once,TRBV27,-,CAPQREVADQETQYF,TGTGCCCCCCAAAGAGAGGTAGCGGATCAAGAGACCCAGTACTTC
TRBJ1-1,-,TRBV6-2/TRBV6-3,TRBD1,CASSYSDRGTNTEAFF,TGTGCCAGCAGTTACTCGGACAGGGGAACGAACACTGAAGCTTTCTTT
TRBJ2-1,-,TRBV7-9,-,CASTRSYNEQFF,TGTGCCAGCACCAGGAGTTACAATGAGCAGTTCTTC
TRBJ1-1,-,TRBV6-5,-,CASSYDPRTTEAFF,TGTGCCAGCAGTTACGACCCCAGGACTACTGAAGCTTTCTTT
TRBJ2-7,-,TRBV19,-,CASSFRLVPSPADEQYF,TGTGCCAGTAGTTTCCGCCTCGTCCCGAGCCCAGCGGACGAGCAGTACTTC
TRBJ2-5,-,TRBV5-1,-,CASSPPNRLQETQYF,TGCGCCAGCAGCCCCCCCAATCGACTTCAAGAGACCCAGTACTTC
TRBJ1-2,once,TRBV18,TRBD1,CASSPAGPGGGYTF,TGTGCCAGCTCACCGGCAGGACCAGGGGGGGGCTACACCTTC
TRBJ2-5,-,TRBV5-1,TRBD1,CASSSTGGGLETQYF,TGCGCCAGCAGCTCGACAGGGGGCGGTTTGGAGACCCAGTACTTC
TRBJ1-3,-,TRBV29-1,-,CSVLDTSGNTIYF,TGCAGCGTTCTCGACACCTCTGGAAACACCATATATTTT
TRBJ2-5,-,TRBV9,-,CASSSGGGSGETQYF,TGTGCCAGCAGCTCAGGGGGCGGGAGCGGGGAGACCCAGTACTTC
TRBJ2-3,-,TRBV18,TRBD1,CASSPTGVNWAQYF,TGTGCCAGCTCACCCACAGGGGTGAATTGGGCGCAGTATTTT
TRBJ2-7,-,TRBV6-1,TRBD2,CASSEALGGYEQYF,TGTGCCAGCAGTGAAGCGCTGGGGGGGTACGAGCAGTACTTC
TRBJ2-2,-,TRBV4-1,-,CASSSYSVTGELFF,TGCGCCAGCAGCTCTTATAGCGTCACCGGGGAGCTGTTTTTT
TRBJ1-6,once,TRBV6-1,-,CASSEVVNSPLHF,TGTGCCAGCAGTGAAGTAGTCAATTCACCCCTCCACTTT
TRBJ2-3,-,TRBV3-1/TRBV3-2,TRBD2,CASSGTSGRRQYF,TGTGCCAGCAGTGGGACTAGCGGGAGGAGGCAGTATTTT